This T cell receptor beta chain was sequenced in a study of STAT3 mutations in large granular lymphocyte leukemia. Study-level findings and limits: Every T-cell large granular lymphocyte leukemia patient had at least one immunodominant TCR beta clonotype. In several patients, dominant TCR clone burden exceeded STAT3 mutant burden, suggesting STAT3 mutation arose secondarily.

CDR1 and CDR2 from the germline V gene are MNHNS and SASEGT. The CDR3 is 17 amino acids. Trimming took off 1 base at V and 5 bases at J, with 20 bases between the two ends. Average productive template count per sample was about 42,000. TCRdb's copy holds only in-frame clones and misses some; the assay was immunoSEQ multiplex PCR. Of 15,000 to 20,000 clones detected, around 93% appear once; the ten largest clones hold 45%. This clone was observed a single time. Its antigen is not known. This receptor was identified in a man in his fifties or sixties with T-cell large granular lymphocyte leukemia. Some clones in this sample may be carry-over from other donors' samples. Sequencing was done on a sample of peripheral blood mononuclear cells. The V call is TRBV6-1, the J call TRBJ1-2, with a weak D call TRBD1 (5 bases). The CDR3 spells CASSEGPTSVTAYGYTF. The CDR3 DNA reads TGTGCCAGCAGTGAAGGTCCTACCTCGGTGACAGCTTATGGCTACACCTTC.